Presented here are 15 T cell receptor beta chains from one specimen sequenced in a study of blood T cell repertoires in COVID-19. Sequencing was performed with immunoSEQ multiplex PCR; in TCRdb, only in-frame clones are kept and a portion is missing. In the table there are about 60,000 clones, roughly nine tenths of which are singletons. Material for sequencing was peripheral blood. These TCRs come from a human donor in a cohort sampled during active COVID-19.

The chain is built from TRBV11-2 and TRBJ2-3, with TRBD2 identical over 7 bases. The CDR3 length is 15 residues. CDR1 and CDR2 (germline): SGHAT, FQNNGV. V lost 10 bases, J lost 6 bases, and 16 bases stayed unmatched. The CDR3 nucleotides read TGTGCCACCGGAGCTGAGCGGGACTACGGGGATACGCAGTATTTT. It yields the protein CATGAERDYGDTQYF.

The J gene is TRBJ2-3, the V gene TRBV28, with 12 bases lining up with TRBD1. This CDR3 contains 16 residues. Germline V gene data show CDR1 as MDHEN and CDR2 as SYDVKM. The J segment lost 4 bases and the V segment lost 6 bases, leaving 8 bases of the junction unmatched. Here the CDR3 reads CASRGDRGHLPDTQYF. As DNA, the CDR3 is TGTGCCAGCAGAGGGGACAGGGGGCACCTCCCAGATACGCAGTATTTT.

V and J are TRBV6-6 and TRBJ2-7; TRBD2 agrees at 11 bases. V lost 5 bases to trimming and J lost 2 bases; unmatched junction nucleotides: 5. Germline CDR1 and CDR2: MNHNY and SVGAGI (reference sequence). This CDR3 is built from 15 residues. The chain's CDR3 is CASSATSGGTYEQYF. DNA for the CDR3: TGTGCCAGCAGTGCAACTAGCGGGGGTACCTACGAGCAGTACTTC.

The gene calls are TRBV5-1 and TRBJ2-3; D might be TRBD2 (7 bases). Trimming removed 4 bases from V and 5 bases from J, with 17 bases in between. The CDR3 is 15 residues long. Per germline, CDR1 SGHRS and CDR2 YFSETQ. The CDR3 nucleotides read TGCGCCAGCAGCAAAACGGGGGGCCTTGGAGATACGCAGTATTTT. Its protein is CASSKTGGLGDTQYF.

The J gene is TRBJ1-5, the V gene TRBV28; 8 bases align to TRBD1. The junction had 8 bases not matched to a gene; V was cut back by 7 bases and J by 6 bases. The CDR3 extends over 14 amino acids. Looked up from germline, CDR1 is MDHEN and CDR2 is SYDVKM. In nucleotides, the CDR3 is TGTGCCAGCATTCCCGGGACAGGCCGTCAGCCCCAGCATTTT. Amino acid sequence: CASIPGTGRQPQHF. Supplemented by reference TRBV28 and TRBJ1-5, the full variable domain reads DVKVTQSSRYLVKRTGEKVFLECVQDMDHENMFWYRQDPGLGLRLIYFSYDVKMKEKGDIPEGYSVSREKKERFSLILESASTNQTSMYLCASIPGTGRQPQHFGDGTRLSIL.

The table lists this clone with a count of one. The chain is built from TRBV5-4 and TRBJ1-1, with D tentatively TRBD1 (5 bases). V was cut by 3 bases and J by 4 bases, with 13 bases left in between. From germline, CDR1 is SGHNT and CDR2 YYREEE (reference sequence). The CDR3 is 14 amino acids. The CDR3 DNA sequence: TGTGCCAGCAGCTCAGGCGGGGGGACCACTGAAGCTTTCTTT. This encodes CASSSGGGTTEAFF.

This clone was recorded once. J is TRBJ2-1 and V is TRBV6-2 or TRBV6-3, with 8 bases lining up with TRBD2. Germline values: CDR1 MNHEY, CDR2 SVGEGT. With V trimmed by 5 bases and J by 3 bases, 6 bases remained unmatched. This CDR3 contains 15 residues. In nucleotides, the CDR3 is TGTGCCAGCAGTAAGACTAGCGAGCACTACAATGAGCAGTTCTTC. Amino acids: CASSKTSEHYNEQFF.

The chain is built from TRBV7-9 and TRBJ2-1; no reliable D call. Germline V lookup: CDR1 SEHNR, CDR2 FQNEAQ (reference sequence). V was clipped by 2 bases and J by 6 bases, with 17 bases between them. CDR3 length equals 16 residues. CDR3 in DNA: TGTGCCAGCAGCTTAACGACTCCATTACCGTCCAATGAGCAGTTCTTC. Translation: CASSLTTPLPSNEQFF. Based on the CDR3 plus reference TRBV7-9 and TRBJ2-1, the full variable domain is DTGVSQNPRHKITKRGQNVTFRCDPISEHNRLYWYRQTLGQGPEFLTYFQNEAQLEKSRLLSDRFSAERPKGSFSTLEIQRTEQGDSAMYLCASSLTTPLPSNEQFFGPGTRLTVL.

The chain links TRBV30 to TRBJ1-4, with 10 bases identical to TRBD1. The V gene's germline CDR1 is GTSNPN and CDR2 SVGIG (reference sequence). The ends lost 8 bases at V and 4 bases at J; junction bases unmatched: 19. This CDR3 spans 18 amino acids. The CDR3 protein is CAQKSGQGSGSDNEKLFF. In DNA form, the CDR3 reads TGTGCCCAAAAATCGGGACAGGGGTCCGGTAGCGATAATGAAAAACTGTTTTTT.

V usage is TRBV7-2 and J usage is TRBJ2-2; D remains unclear. The length of the CDR3 is 15 residues. The V end was cut by 10 bases, the J end by 2 bases, with 17 bases between. CDR1 is SGHTA, CDR2 FQGNSA, per germline. CDR3 loop: CATKKPGLNTGELFF. For the CDR3, the DNA is TGTGCCACTAAAAAACCGGGTCTTAACACCGGGGAGCTGTTTTTT.

J is TRBJ2-1 and V is TRBV4-2, with D possibly matching TRBD1 (5 bases). The CDR3 totals 13 residues. Germline lookup yields CDR1 LGHNA and CDR2 YNFKEQ. Trimming left V 2 bases short and J 5 bases short, with 7 bases between. This CDR3 is CASSQSRDNEQFF. DNA of the CDR3: TGTGCCAGCAGCCAATCCAGGGACAATGAGCAGTTCTTC.

In nucleotides, the CDR3 is TGTGCCACCAGCAGAGTTGGCGGGGATCAGCCCCAGCATTTT. This translates into CATSRVGGDQPQHF. The chain recombines TRBV15 with TRBJ1-5; D gene unclear. V was shortened by 1 base and J by 5 bases, with 9 bases between the two germline ends. The CDR3 runs to 14 residues. Germline loops: CDR1 LNHNV, CDR2 YYDKDF (reference sequence).

The chain links TRBV28 to TRBJ1-5; 8 positions match TRBD1. Per the germline V gene, CDR1 is MDHEN and CDR2 is SYDVKM. The CDR3 contains 19 residues. With V trimmed by 5 bases and J by 2 bases, 17 bases remained unmatched. The CDR3: CASSLRTGKRVWGNQPQHF. The CDR3 DNA follows: TGTGCCAGCAGTCTAAGGACAGGGAAGAGGGTTTGGGGCAATCAGCCCCAGCATTTT.

The chain carries TRBV18 and TRBJ2-7, with 7 bases fitting TRBD2. V lost 3 bases and J lost 6; bases outside the gene matches: 5. Germline V gene data show CDR1 as KGHSH and CDR2 as LQKENI. The CDR3 is 13 amino acids. CDR3 bases: TGTGCCAGCTCACCCGAGCGGGGAGGCGAGCAGTACTTC. This sequence encodes CASSPERGGEQYF.

The rearrangement uses TRBV5-6 and TRBJ2-1, with TRBD1 matching over 11 bases. V lost 0 bases, J lost 7 bases, and 6 bases stayed unmatched. This CDR3 spans 16 amino acids. From germline, CDR1 is SGHDT and CDR2 YYEEEE. The CDR3 DNA sequence: TGTGCCAGCAGCTTGGCTGGACAGGGGGCGTTGAATGAGCAGTTCTTC. Encoded protein: CASSLAGQGALNEQFF.